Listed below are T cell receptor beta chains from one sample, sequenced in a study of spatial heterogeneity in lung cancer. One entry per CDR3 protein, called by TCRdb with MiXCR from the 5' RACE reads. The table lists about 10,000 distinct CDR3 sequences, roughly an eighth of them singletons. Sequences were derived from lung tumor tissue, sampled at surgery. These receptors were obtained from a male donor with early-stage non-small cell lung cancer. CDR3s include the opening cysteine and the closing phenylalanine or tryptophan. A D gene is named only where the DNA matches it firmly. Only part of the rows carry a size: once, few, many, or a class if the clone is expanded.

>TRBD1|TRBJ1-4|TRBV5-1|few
TGCGCCAGCAGCCCAGGACAGGGAGGAAAACTGTTTTTT
CASSPGQGGKLFF
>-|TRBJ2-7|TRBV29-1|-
TGCAGCGTTGAAAACAGGGATGGGTACGAGCAGTACTTC
CSVENRDGYEQYF
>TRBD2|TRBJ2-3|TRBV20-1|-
TGCAGTGTCAAGGGGCGGGGGAGCACAGATACGCAGTATTTT
CSVKGRGSTDTQYF
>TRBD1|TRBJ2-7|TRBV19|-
TGTGCCAGTAGTTCCGCTGGACAGGGGGACTCCTACGAGCAGTACTTC
CASSSAGQGDSYEQYF
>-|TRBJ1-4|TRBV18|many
TGTGCCAGCTCGCTGCAGGTCGCACTCCGGGGTGAAAAACTGTTTTTT
CASSLQVALRGEKLFF
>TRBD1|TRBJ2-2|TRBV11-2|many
TGTGCCAGCAGCTCACGGCGTGGGGACAGGGGGACCGGGGAGCTGTTTTTT
CASSSRRGDRGTGELFF
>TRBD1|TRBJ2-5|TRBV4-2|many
TGTGCCAGCAGCCTTTTGGGACAGCAAGAGACCCAGTACTTC
CASSLLGQQETQYF
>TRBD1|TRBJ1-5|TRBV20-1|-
TGCAGTGCTAGGCAGGGGGCGCCCAATCAGCCCCAGCATTTT
CSARQGAPNQPQHF
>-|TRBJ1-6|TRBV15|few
TGTGCCACGGGGAGTATGCGCTCACCCCTCCACTTT
CATGSMRSPLHF
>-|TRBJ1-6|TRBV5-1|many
TGCGCCAGCAGTATACGGCCTTCATTGGATTCACCCCTCCACTTT
CASSIRPSLDSPLHF
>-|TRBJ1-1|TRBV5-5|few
TGTGCCAGCAGCTTGTTGGGGGGGCGATCCACTGAAGCTTTCTTT
CASSLLGGRSTEAFF
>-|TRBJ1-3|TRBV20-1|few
TGCAGTGCCCCTGGGGGGGCGAGCTCTGGAAACACCATATATTTT
CSAPGGASSGNTIYF
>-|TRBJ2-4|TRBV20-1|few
TGCAGTGCTAGGCTGAACATCCTAGCCAAAAACATTCAGTACTTC
CSARLNILAKNIQYF
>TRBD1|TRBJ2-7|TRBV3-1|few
TGTGCCAGCAGCCTCCCCGGGACAGGGGGCGTGCAGTACTTC
CASSLPGTGGVQYF
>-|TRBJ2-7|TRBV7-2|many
TGTGCCAGCAAACCGACCGGGACAACCTACGAGCAGTACTTC
CASKPTGTTYEQYF
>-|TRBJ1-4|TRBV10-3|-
TGTGCCACGGGGGACGCCTATAATGAAAAACTGTTTTTT
CATGDAYNEKLFF
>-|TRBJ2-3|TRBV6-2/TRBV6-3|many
TGTGCCAGCAGGCTGCAGCCGCAAGCCACGCAGTATTTT
CASRLQPQATQYF
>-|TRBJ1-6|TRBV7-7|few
TGTGCTAGCAGCCGGGACATGGGGCCAAATTCACCCCTCCACTTT
CASSRDMGPNSPLHF
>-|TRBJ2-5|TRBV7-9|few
TGTGCCAGCAGCTTATCGTGGCAAAGTTTGCAAGAGACCCAGTACTTC
CASSLSWQSLQETQYF
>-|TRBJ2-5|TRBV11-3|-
TGTGCCAGCAGCCTGTACGGGGGTGAAGAGACCCAGTACTTC
CASSLYGGEETQYF
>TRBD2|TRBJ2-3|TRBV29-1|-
TGCAGCGTCGCGGTTGGGCGGGGGGGCCTCTTCGGTACAGATACGCAGTATTTT
CSVAVGRGGLFGTDTQYF
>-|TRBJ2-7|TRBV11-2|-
TGTGCCAGCAGCTTAGATGTTTATATGCAGAACTACGAGCAGTACTTC
CASSLDVYMQNYEQYF
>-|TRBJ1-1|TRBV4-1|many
TGCGCCAGCAGCCGGGAACGGATGAACACTGAAGCTTTCTTT
CASSRERMNTEAFF
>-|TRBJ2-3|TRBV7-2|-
TGTGCCAGCAGCGCGGGCCTTACTCTCACAGATACGCAGTATTTT
CASSAGLTLTDTQYF
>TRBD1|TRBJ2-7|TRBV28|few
TGTGCCAGCAGTTTAACCGGGACAGGGGGCGGCGAGCAGTACTTC
CASSLTGTGGGEQYF
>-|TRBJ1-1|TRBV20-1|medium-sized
TGCAGTGCCAGCCACGGGACTGAAGCTTTCTTT
CSASHGTEAFF
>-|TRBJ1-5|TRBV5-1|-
TGCGCCAGCAGCTTGATGGGACAAGGCCATCAGCCCCAGCATTTT
CASSLMGQGHQPQHF
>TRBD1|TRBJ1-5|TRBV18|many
TGTGCCAGCTCACCAAAGACAGGGCGTGATCAGCCCCAGCATTTT
CASSPKTGRDQPQHF